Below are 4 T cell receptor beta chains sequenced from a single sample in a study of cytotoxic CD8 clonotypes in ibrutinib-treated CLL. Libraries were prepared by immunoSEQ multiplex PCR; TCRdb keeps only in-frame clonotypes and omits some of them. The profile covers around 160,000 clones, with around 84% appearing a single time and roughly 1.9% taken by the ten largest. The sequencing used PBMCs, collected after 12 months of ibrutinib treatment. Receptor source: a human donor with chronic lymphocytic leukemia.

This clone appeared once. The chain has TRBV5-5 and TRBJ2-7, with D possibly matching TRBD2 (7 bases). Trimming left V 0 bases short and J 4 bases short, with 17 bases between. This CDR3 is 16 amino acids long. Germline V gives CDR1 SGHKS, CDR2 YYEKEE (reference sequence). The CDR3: CASSLEVAGARYEQYF. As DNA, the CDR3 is TGTGCCAGCAGCTTGGAGGTGGCGGGGGCTCGTTACGAGCAGTACTTC.

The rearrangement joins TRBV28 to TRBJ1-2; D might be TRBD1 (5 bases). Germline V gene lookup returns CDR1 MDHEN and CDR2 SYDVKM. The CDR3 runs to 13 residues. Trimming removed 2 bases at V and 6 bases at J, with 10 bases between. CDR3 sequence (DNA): TGTGCCAGCAGTTTAGGGGGGAGTGATGGCTACACCTTC. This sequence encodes CASSLGGSDGYTF.

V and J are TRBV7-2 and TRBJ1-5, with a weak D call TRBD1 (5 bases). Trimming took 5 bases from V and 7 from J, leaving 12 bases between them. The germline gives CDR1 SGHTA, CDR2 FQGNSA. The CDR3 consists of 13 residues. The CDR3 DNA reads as TGTGCCAGCAGCCGACAGCCCGGGCAGCCCCAGCATTTT. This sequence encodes CASSRQPGQPQHF.

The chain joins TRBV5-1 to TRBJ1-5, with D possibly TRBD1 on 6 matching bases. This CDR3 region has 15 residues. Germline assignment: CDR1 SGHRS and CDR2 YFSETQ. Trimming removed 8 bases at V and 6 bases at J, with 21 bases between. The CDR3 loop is CARGAAGVGGQPQHF. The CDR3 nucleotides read TGCGCCAGAGGAGCAGCTGGGGTAGGGGGTCAGCCCCAGCATTTT.